Included here is one TCR beta chain sequence, with context. What it binds is unknown. TCRdb re-analysed the 5' RACE reads in MiXCR, keeping a single row per CDR3 protein. The sample has 250,000 to 300,000 distinct CDR3 sequences, approximately 8.4% seen once. Germline CDR1 and CDR2: SNHLY and FYNNEI. The CDR3 consists of 14 residues. Trimming cost V 6 bases and J 5 bases; bases outside gene matches: 9. The entry originates in a study of T-cell memory formation after mild COVID-19. Overall study findings and caveats: The finding that pre-infection memory included some responding clones suggested that cross-reactive memory joined.

The chain carries TRBV2 and TRBJ2-5; 7 bases fit TRBD1. Sequenced: PBMCs or a T cell subset sorted from them (not recorded which). This clonotype was sampled from a man aged 18 to 29 who had mild COVID-19 (a few samples of this study predate the infection). Cell type and time point are not known. The CDR3 bases are TGTGCCAGCAGAGAATACACAGGGGATGAGACCCAGTACTTC. The encoded protein is CASREYTGDETQYF.